The clone carrying this TCR beta chain was seen more than once but under ten times. This entry is derived from a study of blood T cell repertoires in COVID-19. There are 13 residues in the CDR3. CDR1 is MNHNS, CDR2 SASEGT, per germline. The V end was cut by 0 bases, the J end by 6 bases, with 8 bases between. Sequencing used immunoSEQ multiplex PCR; TCRdb keeps in-frame clones, though not all of them. The sample includes 300,000 to 350,000 clones, over 70% of them seen just once. The TCR was taken from a man aged 30-40 years who had recovered from COVID-19. Sequenced: PBMCs or T cells enriched from blood (not recorded which). The chain combines TRBV6-1 with TRBJ1-1; D may be TRBD1 (6 bases). In DNA, the CDR3 is TGTGCCAGCAGTGAAGCTTACAGGGCTGAAGCTTTCTTT. Its protein product is CASSEAYRAEAFF.